This T cell receptor (beta chain) emerged from a study of shared clonotypes between healthy human individuals. About the research overall: Serving as donors were two women and a few men, whose ages spanned 18 to 49.

CDR1 and CDR2 from the germline V gene are GTSNPN and SVGIG (reference sequence). Trimming removed 3 bases at V and 5 bases at J, with 10 bases between. CDR3 length: 12 amino acids. TCRdb's table, derived via immunoSEQ multiplex PCR, lists solely in-frame clones and lacks some. The repertoire holds millions of clones, with 85% to 95% as singletons. Investigators divided CD4+ cells into CD45RA+ naive and CD45RA-negative memory subsets. Sequenced input: naive CD4+ T cells sorted from blood. Subset in this sample: CD45RA+ positively selected. This rearrangement joins TRBV30 to TRBJ2-5; D uncertain. This receptor was identified in a man younger than 35 in good health. The DNA of the CDR3 is TGTGCCTGGAGAGCCTCTGCGGAGACCCAGTACTTC. Residues: CAWRASAETQYF.